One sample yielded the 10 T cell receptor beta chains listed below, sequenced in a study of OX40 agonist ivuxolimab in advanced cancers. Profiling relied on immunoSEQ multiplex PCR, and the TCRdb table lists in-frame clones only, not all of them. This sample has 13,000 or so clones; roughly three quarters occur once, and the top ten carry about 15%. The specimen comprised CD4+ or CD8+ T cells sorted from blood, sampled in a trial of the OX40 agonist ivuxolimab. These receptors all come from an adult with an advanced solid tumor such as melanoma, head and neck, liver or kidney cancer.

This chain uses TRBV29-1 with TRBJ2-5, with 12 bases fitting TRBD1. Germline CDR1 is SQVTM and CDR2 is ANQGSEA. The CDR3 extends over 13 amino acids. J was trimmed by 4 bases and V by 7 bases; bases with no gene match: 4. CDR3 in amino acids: CSAGDRGLETQYF. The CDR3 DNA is TGCAGCGCGGGGGACAGGGGGCTAGAGACCCAGTACTTC. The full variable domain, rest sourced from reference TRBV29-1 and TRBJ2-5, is SAVISQKPSRDICQRGTSLTIQCQVDSQVTMMFWYRQQPGQSLTLIATANQGSEATYESGFVIDKFPISRPNLTFSTLTVSNMSPEDSSIYLCSAGDRGLETQYFGPGTRLLVL.

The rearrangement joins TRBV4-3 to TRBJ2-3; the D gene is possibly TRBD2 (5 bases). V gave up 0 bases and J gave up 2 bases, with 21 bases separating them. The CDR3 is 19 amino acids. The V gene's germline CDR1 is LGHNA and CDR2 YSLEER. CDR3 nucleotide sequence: TGCGCCAGCAGCCAAGACGGGCCACCGACCGGGATACACACAGATACGCAGTATTTT. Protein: CASSQDGPPTGIHTDTQYF.

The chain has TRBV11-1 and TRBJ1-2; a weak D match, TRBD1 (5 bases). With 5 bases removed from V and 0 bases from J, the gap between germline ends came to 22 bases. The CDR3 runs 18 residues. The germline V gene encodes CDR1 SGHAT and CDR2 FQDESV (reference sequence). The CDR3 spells CASSLGPGAIISNYGYTF. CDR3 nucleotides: TGTGCCAGCAGCCTGGGGCCTGGCGCAATTATTTCTAACTATGGCTACACCTTC.

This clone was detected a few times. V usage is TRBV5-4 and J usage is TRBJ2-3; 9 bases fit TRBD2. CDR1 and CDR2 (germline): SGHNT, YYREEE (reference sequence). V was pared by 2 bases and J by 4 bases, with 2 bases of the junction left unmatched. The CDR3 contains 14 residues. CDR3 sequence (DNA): TGTGCCAGCAGCTTCGGCGGGGGGGCAGATACGCAGTATTTT. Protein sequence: CASSFGGGADTQYF. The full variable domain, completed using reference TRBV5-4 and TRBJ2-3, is ETGVTQSPTHLIKTRGQQVTLRCSSQSGHNTVSWYQQALGQGPQFIFQYYREEENGRGNFPPRFSGLQFPNYSSELNVNALELDDSALYLCASSFGGGADTQYFGPGTRLTVL.

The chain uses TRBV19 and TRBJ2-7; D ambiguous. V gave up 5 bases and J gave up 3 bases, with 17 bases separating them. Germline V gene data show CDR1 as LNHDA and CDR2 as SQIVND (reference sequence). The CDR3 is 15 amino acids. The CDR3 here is CASSPTTDTFYEQYF. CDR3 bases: TGTGCCAGTAGTCCTACCACAGACACGTTCTACGAGCAGTACTTC.

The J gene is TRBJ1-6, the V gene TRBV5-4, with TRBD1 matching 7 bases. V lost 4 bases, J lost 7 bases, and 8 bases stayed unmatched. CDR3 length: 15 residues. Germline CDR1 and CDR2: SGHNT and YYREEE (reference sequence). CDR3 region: CASSRLGQSNSPLHF. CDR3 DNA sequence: TGTGCCAGCAGCCGGTTGGGACAGTCAAATTCACCCCTCCACTTT.

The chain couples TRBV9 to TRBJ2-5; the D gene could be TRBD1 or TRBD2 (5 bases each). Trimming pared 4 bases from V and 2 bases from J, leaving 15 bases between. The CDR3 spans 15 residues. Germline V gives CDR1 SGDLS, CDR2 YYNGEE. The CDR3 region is CASSPEGLDQETQYF. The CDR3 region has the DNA TGTGCCAGCAGCCCAGAGGGGCTGGATCAAGAGACCCAGTACTTC. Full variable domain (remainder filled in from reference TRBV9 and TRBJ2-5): DSGVTQTPKHLITATGQRVTLRCSPRSGDLSVYWYQQSLDQGLQFLIQYYNGEERAKGNILERFSAQQFPDLHSELNLSSLELGDSALYFCASSPEGLDQETQYFGPGTRLLVL.

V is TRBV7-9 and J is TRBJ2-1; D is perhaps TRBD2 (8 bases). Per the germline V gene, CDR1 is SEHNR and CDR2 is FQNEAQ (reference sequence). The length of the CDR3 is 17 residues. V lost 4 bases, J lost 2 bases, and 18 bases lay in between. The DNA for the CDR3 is TGTGCCAGCAGCTCCTCAGGGGGGACTAGTCCCTACAATGAGCAGTTCTTC. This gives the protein CASSSSGGTSPYNEQFF.

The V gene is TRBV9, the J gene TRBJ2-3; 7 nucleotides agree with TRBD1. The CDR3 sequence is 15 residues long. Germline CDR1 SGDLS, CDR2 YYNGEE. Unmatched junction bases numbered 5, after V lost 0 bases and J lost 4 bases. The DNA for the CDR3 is TGTGCCAGCAGCGTAGGACAGGGCAGAGCAGATACGCAGTATTTT. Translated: CASSVGQGRADTQYF.

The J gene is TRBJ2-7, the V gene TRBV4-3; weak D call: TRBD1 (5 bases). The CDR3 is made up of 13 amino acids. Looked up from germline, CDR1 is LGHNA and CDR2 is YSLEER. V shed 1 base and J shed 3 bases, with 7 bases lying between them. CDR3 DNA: TGCGCCAGCAGCCAAGGCAGGGTCTACGAGCAGTACTTC. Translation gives CASSQGRVYEQYF.